One and the same sample provided the 22 T cell receptor beta chains below, sequenced in a study of blood T cells in healthy people across ages. A second about 7 to 12 cycle PCR used barcoded and J-beta primers. TCRdb passed the 5' RACE reads through MiXCR, listing each CDR3 protein once. The table includes fewer than 800,000 distinct CDR3 sequences, roughly 25% detected once. These data were also reused for a study on T cells of mothers and their children.

Sequenced sample: blood. All receptors derive from a boy aged 10-17 years in good health.

This clonotype was observed a handful of times. The chain links TRBV14 to TRBJ2-3; D not resolved. V was pared by 4 bases and J by 6 bases, with 8 bases between. This CDR3 has 12 amino acids. In germline, CDR1 is SGHDN, CDR2 FVKESK. The CDR3 nucleotides are TGTGCCAGCAGCCTGGTCGTGGATACGCAGTATTTT. Residues: CASSLVVDTQYF.

The CDR3 region has the DNA TGCGCCAGCAGCCGAAGTATGTCCGTAGAGACCCAGTACTTC. This gives the protein CASSRSMSVETQYF. The chain carries TRBV4-1 and TRBJ2-1; D gene ambiguous. The J call may be mistaken, given a closer DNA end match to TRBJ2-5. This CDR3 contains 14 residues. Germline loops: CDR1 MGHRA, CDR2 YSYEKL.

V usage is TRBV6-5 and J usage is TRBJ1-1; perhaps TRBD1 as D (5 bases). Germline loops: CDR1 MNHEY, CDR2 SVGAGI. The CDR3 loop spans 14 amino acids. V shed 8 bases and J shed 2 bases, with 15 bases lying between them. CDR3 protein: CASSYAGTNTEAFF. The CDR3 DNA sequence: TGTGCCAGCTCATATGCAGGGACTAACACTGAAGCTTTCTTT.

The chain has TRBV27 and TRBJ2-5; D not certain. TRBJ2-1 explains the end of the DNA better; the J call may be wrong. The germline CDR1 and CDR2 sequences are MNHEY and SMNVEV (reference sequence). The CDR3 sequence is 11 residues long. CDR3 in amino acids: CASGPHDEQFF. CDR3 nucleotides: TGTGCCAGCGGTCCTCACGATGAGCAGTTCTTC.

The chain uses TRBV5-1 and TRBJ2-6; 9 bases are shared with TRBD1. Trimming took 4 bases from V and 4 from J; bases not matched to a gene: 6. This CDR3 has 16 residues. Per germline, CDR1 SGHRS and CDR2 YFSETQ. The CDR3 DNA reads as TGCGCCAGCAGCCCGGACAGGGGAGAAGGGGCCAACGTCCTGACTTTC. This gives the protein CASSPDRGEGANVLTF.

This clonotype was counted between two and nine times. The CDR3: CSVDGGRISYNEQFF. CDR3 nucleotides: TGCAGCGTTGATGGCGGGAGGATAAGCTACAATGAGCAGTTCTTC. This sequence joins TRBV29-1 and TRBJ2-1; 8 bases line up with TRBD2. The CDR3 has 15 residues. Germline V lookup: CDR1 SQVTM, CDR2 ANQGSEA. With V trimmed by 3 bases and J by 3 bases, 7 bases remained unmatched.

The rearrangement uses TRBV18 and TRBJ2-1, with 7 bases matching TRBD1. The junction had 9 bases not matched to a gene; V was cut back by 6 bases and J by 1 base. This CDR3 region has 16 residues. The germline V gene encodes CDR1 KGHSH and CDR2 LQKENI. The CDR3 reads CASSTSATGSYNEQFF. DNA for the CDR3: TGTGCCAGCTCCACAAGCGCGACAGGGTCCTACAATGAGCAGTTCTTC.

The chain couples TRBV12-3 or TRBV12-4 to TRBJ2-4; possible D gene TRBD2, 6 bases. This CDR3 is 14 amino acids long. Between the trimmed V and J ends, which lost 5 bases and 1 base, there was a span of 9 bases. Written as DNA, the CDR3 is TGTGCCAGCAGTGCACGGGAGGCCAAAAACATTCAGTACTTC. Its protein product is CASSAREAKNIQYF.

This clonotype was observed a few times. The J gene is TRBJ2-4, the V gene TRBV10-1; weak D call: TRBD1 (6 bases). Germline CDR1 reads WNHNN; CDR2 reads SYGVQD (reference sequence). Trimming left V 0 bases short and J 0 bases short, with 12 bases between. The CDR3 is 17 amino acids. CDR3 region: CASSESRDTLAKNIQYF. CDR3 nucleotide sequence: TGCGCCAGCAGTGAGTCCCGGGACACCCTAGCCAAAAACATTCAGTACTTC.

J is TRBJ1-4 and V is TRBV4-2; D uncertain. Germline loops: CDR1 LGHNA, CDR2 YNFKEQ. This CDR3 is 11 amino acids long. With 2 bases removed from V and 8 bases from J, the gap between germline ends came to 3 bases. CDR3 in DNA: TGTGCCAGCAGCCAAAGGGAAAAACTGTTTTTT. It translates to CASSQREKLFF.

The V and J genes are TRBV9 and TRBJ2-5, with a weak D call TRBD2 (6 bases). The DNA end lines up better with TRBJ2-7; the J call may be wrong. The CDR3 has 15 residues. CDR1 SGDLS and CDR2 YYNGEE come from the germline V gene. The CDR3 is CASSVGIGSSYEQYF. The CDR3 region has the DNA TGTGCCAGCAGCGTAGGTATCGGGAGCTCCTACGAGCAGTACTTC.

V is TRBV5-1 and J is TRBJ2-3; possible D gene TRBD1, 6 bases. CDR3 length: 15 residues. CDR1 and CDR2 (germline): SGHRS, YFSETQ. V was shortened by 2 bases and J by 5 bases, with 15 bases between the two germline ends. The CDR3: CASSFRDMKLDTQYF. DNA of the CDR3: TGCGCCAGCAGCTTTCGGGACATGAAGTTAGATACGCAGTATTTT.

V and J are TRBV6-6 and TRBJ2-1; D not resolved. Germline V gene data show CDR1 as MNHNY and CDR2 as SVGAGI (reference sequence). Trimming pared 8 bases from V and 12 bases from J, leaving 23 bases between. This CDR3 is 14 amino acids long. The CDR3 sequence: CASPSTGPSPGQFF. The CDR3 DNA reads TGTGCCAGCCCCTCCACGGGCCCCTCCCCTGGGCAGTTCTTC.

This clonotype has a handful of counts. This rearrangement joins TRBV12-3 or TRBV12-4 to TRBJ2-1, with a weak D call TRBD1 (6 bases). The CDR3 totals 12 residues. V was trimmed by 7 bases and J by 12 bases, leaving 16 bases between them. The CDR3 sequence is CASTTRRGGQFF. The CDR3 bases are TGTGCCAGCACCACCCGGCGAGGGGGGCAGTTCTTC.

In its sample, this clonotype was seen a few times. The gene calls are TRBV7-2 and TRBJ2-7; TRBD2 matches at 7 bases. The trim removed 6 bases at V and 3 bases at J, leaving 5 bases unmatched. Germline-derived CDR1 and CDR2 are SGHTA and FQGNSA. The CDR3 runs 13 residues. The CDR3 here is CASSQRDFYEQYF. The DNA for the CDR3 is TGTGCCAGCAGTCAGCGGGACTTCTACGAGCAGTACTTC.

This chain uses TRBV18 with TRBJ2-3; 9 bases match TRBD1. Germline CDR1 reads KGHSH; CDR2 reads LQKENI. With V trimmed by 4 bases and J by 2 bases, 4 bases remained unmatched. The CDR3 is 15 amino acids. CDR3 DNA: TGTGCCAGCTCACGCGTACAGGGGGCCACAGATACGCAGTATTTT. This sequence encodes CASSRVQGATDTQYF. Together with reference TRBV18 and TRBJ2-3, the CDR3 gives the full variable domain: NAGVMQNPRHLVRRRGQEARLRCSPMKGHSHVYWYRQLPEEGLKFMVYLQKENIIDESGMPKERFSAEFPKEGPSILRIQQVVRGDSAAYFCASSRVQGATDTQYFGPGTRLTVL.

This clonotype was counted once. V gene TRBV10-2 combines with J gene TRBJ2-7; D is perhaps TRBD1 or TRBD2 (5 bases each). CDR3 length: 13 residues. In germline, CDR1 is WSHSY, CDR2 SAAADI. The V gene lost 5 bases and the J gene lost 6 bases, with 14 bases spanning the gap. The CDR3 coding sequence is TGCGCCAGCAGTCCAGGACCTGGGGGCGAGCAGTACTTC. This translates into CASSPGPGGEQYF.

The gene calls are TRBV28 and TRBJ2-6; TRBD2 is a possible D gene (5 bases). V gave up 1 base and J gave up 2 bases, with 9 bases separating them. The germline V gene has CDR1 MDHEN and CDR2 SYDVKM. The CDR3 sequence is 16 residues long. The CDR3 sequence is CASSLSDGTGANVLTF. CDR3 DNA: TGTGCCAGCAGTTTATCCGACGGGACTGGGGCCAACGTCCTGACTTTC.

This clonotype was counted a few times. This chain joins TRBV3-1 and TRBJ2-3; D gene unclear. This CDR3 spans 13 amino acids. CDR1 LGHDT and CDR2 YNNKEL come from the germline V gene (reference sequence). V dropped 8 bases and J dropped 1 base, with 10 bases sitting between them. CDR3 sequence: CASFQTGTDTQYF. The CDR3 DNA sequence: TGTGCCAGCTTCCAAACTGGCACAGATACGCAGTATTTT.

J is TRBJ2-6 and V is TRBV20-1; D uncertain. The CDR3 has 15 amino acids. V was pared by 0 bases and J by 1 base, with 7 bases between. Germline V CDR1 and CDR2: DFQATT, SNEGSKA (reference sequence). The DNA of the CDR3 is TGCAGTGCTAGAGATTCAAGATCTGGGGCCAACGTCCTGACTTTC. It specifies CSARDSRSGANVLTF.

This clonotype was seen only a few times. The genes are TRBV14 and TRBJ1-4; D gene unclear. Trimming removed 3 bases at V and 11 bases at J, with 10 bases between. This CDR3 has 12 residues. Germline-derived CDR1 and CDR2 are SGHDN and FVKESK. The CDR3 spells CASSHEDRKLFF. The CDR3 DNA follows: TGTGCCAGCAGCCACGAGGACCGGAAACTGTTTTTT.

This clonotype was counted between two and nine times. This rearrangement joins TRBV28 to TRBJ2-7; D possibly corresponds to TRBD1 (6 bases). CDR1 and CDR2 (germline): MDHEN, SYDVKM. Trimming took off 4 bases at V and 5 bases at J, with 15 bases between the two ends. The CDR3 loop spans 14 amino acids. In nucleotides, the CDR3 is TGTGCCAGCAGTTGGGGCAGGGGACCGGACGAGCAGTACTTC. Amino acid sequence: CASSWGRGPDEQYF.